This T cell receptor (beta chain) derives from a study of blood T cells in healthy people across ages. This clonotype was observed a handful of times. A J-beta primer mix and a sample-barcoded 5' primer were used in a second PCR of roughly 6 to 11 cycles. From the 5' RACE reads, TCRdb called clonotypes with MiXCR, one entry per CDR3 protein. The data show hundreds of thousands of distinct CDR3 sequences, about 24% seen once. The same sample was also studied in work on T cells of mothers and their children.

This sequence was found in a boy aged 5-17 years in good health. Input material: blood.

Here the CDR3 DNA reads TGTGCCAGCAGTTATGGGGACAGGGGCCTTAGTAATGAAAAACTGTTTTTT. Protein sequence: CASSYGDRGLSNEKLFF. This chain links TRBV12-3 or TRBV12-4 with TRBJ1-4; 10 nucleotides align to TRBD1. The CDR3 runs to 17 residues. J was trimmed by 4 bases and V by 4 bases; bases with no gene match: 9.